Shown below are 17 T cell receptor beta chains from a single sample sequenced in a study of preoperative IRX-2 immunotherapy in early breast cancer. TCRdb keeps only in-frame clones here, not all; method: immunoSEQ multiplex PCR. The sample has some 21,000 clones; about 82% are singletons. Described treatment: preoperative locoregional IRX-2 cytokine immunotherapy. Sequences were derived from lymph node tissue, sampled after IRX-2 immunotherapy. These receptors were obtained from a human donor with breast cancer.

The chain uses TRBV15 and TRBJ1-4; tentative D call: TRBD1 (5 bases). V was cut by 6 bases and J by 5 bases, with 16 bases left in between. This CDR3 region has 15 residues. Germline loops: CDR1 LNHNV, CDR2 YYDKDF (reference sequence). The chain's CDR3 is CATRPRRGINEKLFF. CDR3 nucleotide sequence: TGTGCCACCAGACCCCGGCGGGGGATCAATGAAAAACTGTTTTTT.

The rearrangement links TRBV5-1 to TRBJ2-2, with 9 bases lining up with TRBD1. Trimming cost V 4 bases and J 3 bases; bases outside gene matches: 4. The CDR3 extends over 15 amino acids. The germline V gene encodes CDR1 SGHRS and CDR2 YFSETQ. The CDR3 region is CASSHDRGYTGELFF. The CDR3 coding sequence is TGCGCCAGCAGCCATGACAGGGGGTACACCGGGGAGCTGTTTTTT. Supplemented by reference TRBV5-1 and TRBJ2-2, the full variable domain reads KAGVTQTPRYLIKTRGQQVTLSCSPISGHRSVSWYQQTPGQGLQFLFEYFSETQRNKGNFPGRFSGRQFSNSRSEMNVSTLELGDSALYLCASSHDRGYTGELFFGEGSRLTVL.

The V gene is TRBV6-8, the J gene TRBJ2-7, with a possible D match to TRBD1 (5 bases). V lost 1 base to trimming and J lost 2 bases, with 9 bases between them. In germline, CDR1 is MNHGY, CDR2 SAAAGT. CDR3 length equals 14 residues. CDR3 sequence: CASSYLDTAYEQYF. The CDR3 region has the DNA TGTGCCAGCAGTTACTTGGACACCGCCTACGAGCAGTACTTC.

V usage is TRBV19 and J usage is TRBJ1-5, with 8 bases fitting TRBD1. Losses at the gene ends were 3 bases for V and 7 bases for J; bases not matched to a gene: 8. Germline-derived CDR1 and CDR2 are LNHDA and SQIVND (reference sequence). CDR3 length: 15 residues. The CDR3 DNA reads as TGTGCCAGTAGTATCACAGGGGGTACTGGCCAGCCCCAGCATTTT. Translated, it gives CASSITGGTGQPQHF.

The CDR3 reads CAITTRRGDEQFF. The CDR3 DNA follows: TGTGCCATCACTACTAGGCGGGGGGATGAGCAGTTCTTC. The genes are TRBV6-8 and TRBJ2-1, with 8 nucleotides matching TRBD2. Germline CDR1 is MNHGY and CDR2 is SAAAGT. The length of the CDR3 is 13 residues. With V trimmed by 10 bases and J by 8 bases, 10 bases remained unmatched.

The chain links TRBV11-3 to TRBJ1-3; TRBD1 matches 8 bases. Germline CDR1 SGHNT, CDR2 YENEEA. CDR3 length: 18 residues. After removal of 5 bases from V and 0 bases from J, the junction contained 12 bases not matched to a gene. The CDR3 loop is CASSPPTGDRNSGNTIYF. The DNA of the CDR3 is TGTGCCAGCAGCCCGCCGACAGGGGATCGTAACTCTGGAAACACCATATATTTT.

This chain uses TRBV19 with TRBJ1-2, with 9 positions matching TRBD1. CDR3 length: 13 residues. V gave up 10 bases and J gave up 4 bases; unmatched junction bases: 7. Per germline, CDR1 LNHDA and CDR2 SQIVND (reference sequence). CDR3 nucleotide sequence: TGTGCCACCGGGACAGGGCGTTTCTATGGCTACACCTTC. Protein product: CATGTGRFYGYTF. Variable domain in full (rest from reference TRBV19 and TRBJ1-2): DGGITQSPKYLFRKEGQNVTLSCEQNLNHDAMYWYRQDPGQGLRLIYYSQIVNDFQKGDIAEGYSVSREKKESFPLTVTSAQKNPTAFYLCATGTGRFYGYTFGSGTRLTVV.

The chain joins TRBV28 to TRBJ1-5; TRBD1 might be the D (5 bases). The CDR3 contains 16 residues. V lost 4 bases to trimming and J lost 7 bases, with 20 bases between them. The V gene's germline CDR1 is MDHEN and CDR2 SYDVKM. The CDR3, as DNA: TGTGCCAGCAGTTCATTATTCGACAGCGCAGGGCAGCCCCAGCATTTT. Encoded protein: CASSSLFDSAGQPQHF.

V and J are TRBV6-8 and TRBJ2-7; TRBD1 is a possible D gene (5 bases). The CDR3 consists of 16 residues. The V gene lost 0 bases and the J gene lost 2 bases, with 14 bases spanning the gap. Germline V gene data show CDR1 as MNHGY and CDR2 as SAAAGT. The CDR3 region has the DNA TGTGCCAGCAGTTACTCGATCTTAGGGGATACCTACGAGCAGTACTTC. This translates into CASSYSILGDTYEQYF.

V and J are TRBV5-1 and TRBJ1-3; D gene uncertain. V lost 4 bases and J lost 2, with 13 bases in between. CDR3 length equals 15 residues. From germline, CDR1 is SGHRS and CDR2 YFSETQ. The CDR3 DNA is TGCGCCAGCAGCCCGGACGCCGGAGCTGGAAACACCATATATTTT. This encodes CASSPDAGAGNTIYF.

The sample holds one count of this clone. The rearrangement joins TRBV7-6 to TRBJ1-1; 7 bases fit TRBD1. Germline values: CDR1 SGHVS, CDR2 FNYEAQ. This CDR3 has 17 amino acids. J lost 3 bases, V lost 1 base, and 11 bases had no gene match. CDR3 loop: CASSLEGDGTADTEAFF. The CDR3 DNA is TGTGCCAGCAGCTTAGAAGGCGATGGGACAGCTGACACTGAAGCTTTCTTT.

The V call is TRBV19, the J call TRBJ1-4; D is perhaps TRBD1 (5 bases). This CDR3 spans 15 amino acids. V lost 6 bases to trimming and J lost 7 bases, with 18 bases between them. CDR1 LNHDA and CDR2 SQIVND come from the germline V gene (reference sequence). CDR3 sequence: CASRSGRPGPEKLFF. The CDR3, as DNA: TGTGCCAGTAGATCGGGACGGCCAGGACCTGAAAAACTGTTTTTT.

V is TRBV6-8 and J is TRBJ1-1; D not certain. With 0 bases removed from V and 4 bases from J, the gap between germline ends came to 9 bases. Germline-derived CDR1 and CDR2 are MNHGY and SAAAGT. The CDR3 has 14 residues. CDR3 sequence (DNA): TGTGCCAGCAGTTACTCGTGGGAGGTCACTGAAGCTTTCTTT. Its protein product is CASSYSWEVTEAFF.

This chain links TRBV7-6 with TRBJ2-2; D possibly corresponds to TRBD1 (6 bases). Germline CDR1 reads SGHVS; CDR2 reads FNYEAQ. Trimming took off 3 bases at V and 7 bases at J, with 15 bases between the two ends. The CDR3 consists of 15 residues. CDR3 amino acids: CASSLIQGYGGELFF. The CDR3, as DNA: TGTGCCAGCAGCTTGATACAGGGCTATGGCGGGGAGCTGTTTTTT.

The chain is built from TRBV25-1 and TRBJ2-1; 11 bases match TRBD2. This CDR3 region has 16 residues. The germline gives CDR1 MGHDK, CDR2 SYGVNS. After removal of 5 bases from V and 7 bases from J, the junction contained 10 bases not matched to a gene. CDR3 bases: TGTGCCAGCAGTTCGGTAGCGGGAGGGCCTAGAAATGAGCAGTTCTTC. This sequence encodes CASSSVAGGPRNEQFF.

V is TRBV29-1 and J is TRBJ1-1; tentative D call: TRBD1 (5 bases). Looked up from germline, CDR1 is SQVTM and CDR2 is ANQGSEA. The V end lost 4 bases, the J end lost 0 bases, and 9 bases lay between the germline ends. The CDR3 length is 13 residues. CDR3 bases: TGCAGCGTTGCCCAGGGCATGAACACTGAAGCTTTCTTT. It specifies CSVAQGMNTEAFF.

The rearrangement uses TRBV19 and TRBJ2-1; TRBD2 agrees at 7 bases. The CDR3 is 15 amino acids. Per germline, CDR1 LNHDA and CDR2 SQIVND (reference sequence). V trimming: 10 bases; J trimming: 7 bases; junction bases outside the gene matches: 16. In nucleotides, the CDR3 is TGTGCCACCCTTGGCGGGAGATCCCGATTGAATGAGCAGTTCTTC. Its translation: CATLGGRSRLNEQFF.